This T cell receptor beta chain was sequenced during a study of response to subunit inactivated influenza vaccine. General study findings and limits: The authors suggested that few new T cells are recruited per seasonal influenza vaccination.

TCRdb re-called the RT-PCR reads with MiXCR, one entry per CDR3 protein. The repertoire includes about 540,000 distinct CDR3 sequences, roughly 25% of them detected once, and under 3.5% sits in the top ten. This clonotype was recorded at least ten times. Antigen specificity is unknown. These data were also filed under a second study, of T cells expressing NK-cell markers. That paper notes: Template switching by 5'RACE with UMIs generated the TCR beta cDNA. CD3+CD56+NKG2C+, CD3+CD56+NKG2C- and CD3+CD56-NKG2C+ T cells, once sorted, supplied the TCR beta repertoires. Dominant NKG2C+ clonotype frequencies of roughly 1.0-7.0% of CD8+ T cells were measured in about six donors.

The receptor was isolated from a man aged 45-60 years who received an inactivated influenza vaccine. Sample: CD4+ T cells sorted from PBMCs, taken 11 to 12 days after vaccination.

In nucleotides, the CDR3 is TGTGCCAGCAGCAAAAGTTGGCGGAGCACAGATACGCAGTATTTT. Translated: CASSKSWRSTDTQYF. V gene TRBV21-1 combines with J gene TRBJ2-3. TRBV21-1 is recorded as a pseudogene. CDR3 length equals 15 residues.